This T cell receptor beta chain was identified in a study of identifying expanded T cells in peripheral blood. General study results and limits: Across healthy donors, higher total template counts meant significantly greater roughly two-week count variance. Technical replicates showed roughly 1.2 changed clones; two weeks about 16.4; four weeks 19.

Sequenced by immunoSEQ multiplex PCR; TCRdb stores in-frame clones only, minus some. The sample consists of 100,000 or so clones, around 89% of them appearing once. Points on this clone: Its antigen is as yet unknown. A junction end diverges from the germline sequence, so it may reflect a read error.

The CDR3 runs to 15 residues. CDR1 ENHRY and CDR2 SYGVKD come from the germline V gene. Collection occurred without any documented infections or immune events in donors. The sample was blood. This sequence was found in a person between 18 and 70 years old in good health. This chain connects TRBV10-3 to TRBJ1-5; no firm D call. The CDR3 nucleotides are TGTACCATCAGTGAGTCGATAGAGAGCAATCAGCCCCAGCATTTT. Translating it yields CTISESIESNQPQHF.